The text below deals with one TCR beta chain. Its antigen is not known. These data originate in a study of beta chain features in type 1 diabetes. The wider study: Patients and healthy donors were similar in age, gender and cell yields. Study-wide results and limits: More deletions and fewer insertions at VDJ junctions were found in patients with type 1 diabetes. HLA influence on TCRB rearrangement stayed unresolved here. The similarity of naive, central memory and Treg TCRB repertoires appeared greater among patients than among healthy donors. Moderate but significant shortening of TCRB CDR3s was recorded in all four CD4+ subsets from Type 1 diabetes patients.

Every isolated RNA sample was fully reverse transcribed, so sequencing captured expressed TCRB transcripts. Method: immunoSEQ multiplex PCR; TCRdb's copy keeps in-frame clones and lacks some. The sample has fewer than 300,000 clones; around 20% are singletons. Trimming cost V 0 bases and J 5 bases; bases outside gene matches: 2. The germline V gene encodes CDR1 SGDLS and CDR2 YYNGEE. The CDR3 runs to 13 residues. The sequencing sample was made of naive CD4+ T cells from blood. This TCR came from a woman aged 40 to 50 with type 1 diabetes. The chain combines TRBV9 with TRBJ2-7; 7 bases fit TRBD2. In nucleotides, the CDR3 is TGTGCCAGCAGCGTAGGGGGGGGAGACGAGCAGTACTTC. Encoded protein: CASSVGGGDEQYF.